This T cell receptor (beta chain) was observed in a study of cytomegalovirus exposure and HLA in healthy donors. For the study at large: Drawn from HLA-typed donors, around 85 million unique TCRs were held in an early data release.

Findings of the study overall: In the analysis, some V segments, TRBV6-2 and TRBV6-3 included, were excluded as indistinguishable. TCR beta V segments were, for the most part, productive about 87% or about 30% of the time in an earlier analysis. There were reportedly fewer N-insertions in an Asian-associated ancestry cluster than the roughly 680-donor mean, in a later analysis.

This clone was picked up a small number of times. Its antigen is unidentified. Germline values: CDR1 SQVTM, CDR2 ANQGSEA. V was clipped by 4 bases and J by 7 bases, with 13 bases between them. This CDR3 is built from 12 residues. The primer mix had 60 Vbeta and 13 Jbeta primers. The protocol was immunoSEQ multiplex PCR, while the TCRdb copy is restricted to in-frame clones and leaves out a portion. This table holds around 130,000 clones, about 78% found once. Sample: PBMCs. The chain joins TRBV29-1 to TRBJ1-2, with D possibly being TRBD1 (5 bases). This receptor was taken from a human donor in good health. The CDR3 spells CSVVYSRAGYTF. Written as DNA, the CDR3 is TGCAGCGTTGTATATTCCAGGGCTGGCTACACCTTC.